The clone carrying this TCR beta chain was picked up a small number of times. Its specificity is not known. The data originate from a study of beta chain features in type 1 diabetes. As for the study in general: Across all samples, some 110 million sorted cells were examined. Study findings and constraints: Cells with high TCR expression could be over-represented by cDNA sequencing.

Reverse transcribing all isolated RNA meant expressed TCRB transcripts were sequenced. Average reads for naive, central memory and regulatory T cell samples were roughly 3.5 million. TCRdb's table, derived via immunoSEQ multiplex PCR, lists solely in-frame clones and lacks some. The sample has hundreds of thousands of clones, roughly 17% seen once. V dropped 4 bases and J dropped 5 bases, with 11 bases sitting between them. Germline V lookup: CDR1 SQVTM, CDR2 ANQGSEA. The length of the CDR3 is 12 residues. The gene calls are TRBV29-1 and TRBJ2-5; D might be TRBD1 or TRBD2, each matching 5 bases. Material for sequencing was naive CD4+ T cells from blood. This sequence originates from a woman under 30 in good health. This CDR3 reads CSVVRGEETQYF. The CDR3 bases are TGCAGCGTTGTCCGGGGCGAGGAGACCCAGTACTTC.